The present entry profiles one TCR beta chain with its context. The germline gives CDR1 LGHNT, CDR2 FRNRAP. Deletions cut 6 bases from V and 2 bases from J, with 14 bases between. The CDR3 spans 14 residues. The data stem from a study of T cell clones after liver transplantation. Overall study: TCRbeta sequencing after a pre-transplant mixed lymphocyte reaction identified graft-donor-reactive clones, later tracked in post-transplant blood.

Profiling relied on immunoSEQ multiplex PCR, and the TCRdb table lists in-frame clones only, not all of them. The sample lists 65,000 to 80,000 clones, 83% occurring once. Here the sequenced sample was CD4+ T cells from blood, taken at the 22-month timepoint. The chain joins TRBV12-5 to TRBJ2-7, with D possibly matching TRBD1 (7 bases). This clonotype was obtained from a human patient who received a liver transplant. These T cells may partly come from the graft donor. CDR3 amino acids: CASGGAGTAYEQYF. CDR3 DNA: TGTGCTAGTGGAGGGGCGGGGACAGCCTACGAGCAGTACTTC.